This T cell receptor beta chain came from a study of shared clonotypes between healthy human individuals. The study, taken as a whole, reports: Sharing of clonotypes among donors was expected to vary with sequencing depth. Donors were few, which limited the genetic and exposure-history diversity represented. Among a few donors, roughly 5% of naive CD4 clonotypes were found in common.

The germline gives CDR1 MNHNY, CDR2 SVGAGI (reference sequence). With 5 bases clipped from V and 3 bases from J, the junction kept 2 bases outside the gene matches. The CDR3 covers 13 residues. Worth noting for this clone: Its specificity is unknown. The same CDR3 arises from other DNA sequences in this sample as well.

In the study's own analysis: Filtering was not the same, since immunoSEQ gave junction-only sequences without quality scores. Sequenced by immunoSEQ multiplex PCR; TCRdb stores in-frame clones only, minus some. From that table come the V and J calls and clone size; the DNA was used to work out D and trimming. This sample yields around 2.1 million clones, of which under 97% are seen a single time; 0.1% to 0.15% belongs to the top ten. This receptor was identified in a man between 18 and 35 years old in good health. The rearrangement uses TRBV6-6 and TRBJ1-2, with 8 bases aligning to TRBD1. Material: naive CD4+ T cells sorted from blood. Subset noted: CD45RA+ positively selected. The CDR3: CASSPTGDYGYTF. DNA for the CDR3: TGTGCCAGCAGTCCGACAGGGGACTATGGCTACACCTTC.